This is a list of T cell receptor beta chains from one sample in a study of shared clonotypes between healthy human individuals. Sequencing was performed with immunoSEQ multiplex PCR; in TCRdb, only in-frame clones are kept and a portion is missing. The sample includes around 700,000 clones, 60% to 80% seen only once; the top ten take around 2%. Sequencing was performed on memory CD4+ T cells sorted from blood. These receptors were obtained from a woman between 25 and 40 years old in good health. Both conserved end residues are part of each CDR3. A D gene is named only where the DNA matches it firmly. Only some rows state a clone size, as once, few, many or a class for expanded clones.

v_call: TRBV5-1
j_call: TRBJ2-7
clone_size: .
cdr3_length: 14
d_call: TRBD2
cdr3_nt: TGCGCCAGCCGCCCGGGACTAGAGTGGGGCGAGCAGTACTTC
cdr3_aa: CASRPGLEWGEQYF

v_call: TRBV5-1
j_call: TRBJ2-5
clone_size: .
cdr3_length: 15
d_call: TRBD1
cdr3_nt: TGCGCCAGCAGCTTGGGCTCAGGGGGCGGGGAGACCCAGTACTTC
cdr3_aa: CASSLGSGGGETQYF

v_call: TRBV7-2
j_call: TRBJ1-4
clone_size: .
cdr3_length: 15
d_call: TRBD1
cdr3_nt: TGTGCCAGCAGCTTAGTGACAGGGTCAAATGAAAAACTGTTTTTT
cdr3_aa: CASSLVTGSNEKLFF

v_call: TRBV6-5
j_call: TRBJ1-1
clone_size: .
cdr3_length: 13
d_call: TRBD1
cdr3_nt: TGTGCCAGCAGCCAGGGGGTCAACACTGAAGCTTTCTTT
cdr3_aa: CASSQGVNTEAFF

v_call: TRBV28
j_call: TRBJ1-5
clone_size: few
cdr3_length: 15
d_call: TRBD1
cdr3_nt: TGTGCCACGCTAGGGAGTCAGGGGGCGGGTCAGCCCCAGCATTTT
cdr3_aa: CATLGSQGAGQPQHF

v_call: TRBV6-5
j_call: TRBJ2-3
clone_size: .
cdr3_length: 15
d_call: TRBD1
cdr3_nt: TGTGCCAGCAGTTTTAGGACAGGGGGTACAGATACGCAGTATTTT
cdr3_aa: CASSFRTGGTDTQYF

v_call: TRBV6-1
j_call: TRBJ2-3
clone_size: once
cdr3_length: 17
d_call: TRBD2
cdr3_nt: TGTGCCAGCAGTGAACTGGGCGTAGCGGGCATGACAGATACGCAGTATTTT
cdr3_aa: CASSELGVAGMTDTQYF

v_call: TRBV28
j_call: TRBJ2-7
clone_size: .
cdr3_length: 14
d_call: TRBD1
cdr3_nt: TGTGCCAGCAGTTCGGGGGACAGGGGCTACGAGCAGTACTTC
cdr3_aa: CASSSGDRGYEQYF

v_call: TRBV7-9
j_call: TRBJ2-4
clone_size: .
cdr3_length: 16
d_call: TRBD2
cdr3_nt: TGTGCCAGCAGCTTGGGCCTAGCGGGAGGCAAAAACATTCAGTACTTC
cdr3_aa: CASSLGLAGGKNIQYF

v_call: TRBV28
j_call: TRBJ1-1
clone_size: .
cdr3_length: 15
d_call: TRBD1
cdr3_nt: TGTGCCAGCAGTGCGGGGACAGGGAGGGACACTGAAGCTTTCTTT
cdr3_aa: CASSAGTGRDTEAFF

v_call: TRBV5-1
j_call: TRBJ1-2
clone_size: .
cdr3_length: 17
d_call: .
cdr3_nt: TGCGCCAGCAGCTTGTTTGGCGGGGGGCAACCCAACTATGGCTACACCTTC
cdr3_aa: CASSLFGGGQPNYGYTF

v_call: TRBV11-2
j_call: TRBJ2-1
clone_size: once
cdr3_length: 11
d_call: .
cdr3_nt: TGTGCCAGCAGCTTGTTCAATGAGCAGTTCTTC
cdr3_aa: CASSLFNEQFF

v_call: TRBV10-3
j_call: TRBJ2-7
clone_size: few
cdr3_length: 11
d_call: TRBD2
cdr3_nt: TGTGCCACCGGACTAGTCTACGAGCAGTACTTC
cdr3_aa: CATGLVYEQYF

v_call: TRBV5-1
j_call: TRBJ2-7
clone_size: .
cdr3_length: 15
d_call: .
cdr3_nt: TGCGCCAGCAGGGAGCTAGCGGAGGGGGCCTCCGAGCAGTACTTC
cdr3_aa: CASRELAEGASEQYF

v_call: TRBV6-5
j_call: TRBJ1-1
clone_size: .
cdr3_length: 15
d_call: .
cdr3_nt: TGTGCCAGCAGTTACGCTGGGGCTGGGGGCACTGAAGCTTTCTTT
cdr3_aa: CASSYAGAGGTEAFF

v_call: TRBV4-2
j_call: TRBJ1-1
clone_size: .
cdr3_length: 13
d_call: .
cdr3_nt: TGTGCCAGCAGCTTGTCCGGGGACACTGAAGCTTTCTTT
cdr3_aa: CASSLSGDTEAFF

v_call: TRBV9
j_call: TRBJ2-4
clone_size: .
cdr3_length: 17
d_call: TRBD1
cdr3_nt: TGTGCCAGCAGCGGGGCGGACAGGGGGCAAGCCAAAAACATTCAGTACTTC
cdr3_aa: CASSGADRGQAKNIQYF

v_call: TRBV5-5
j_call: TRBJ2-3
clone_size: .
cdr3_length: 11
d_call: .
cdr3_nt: TGTGCCAGCAGCTTGATGAATACGCAGTATTTT
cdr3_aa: CASSLMNTQYF

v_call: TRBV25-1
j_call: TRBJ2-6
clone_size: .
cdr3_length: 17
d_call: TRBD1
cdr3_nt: TGTGCCAGCAGGCCGGGACAGGGGGCTTCTGGGGCCAACGTCCTGACTTTC
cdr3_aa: CASRPGQGASGANVLTF

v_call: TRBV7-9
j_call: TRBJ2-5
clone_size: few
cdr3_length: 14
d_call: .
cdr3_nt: TGTGCCAGCAGCTTAGCCGCTAGTGGGCAGACCCAGTACTTC
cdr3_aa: CASSLAASGQTQYF

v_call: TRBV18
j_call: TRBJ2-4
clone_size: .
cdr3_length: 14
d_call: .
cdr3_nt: TGTGCCAGCTCCGTAGGGAGTCAACACGACATTCAGTACTTC
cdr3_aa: CASSVGSQHDIQYF

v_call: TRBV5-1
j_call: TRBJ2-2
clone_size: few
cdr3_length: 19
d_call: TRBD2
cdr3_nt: TGCGCCAGCAGCCCGGGACTAGCGGGAGGGCCTCGATCCACCGGGGAGCTGTTTTTT
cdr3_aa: CASSPGLAGGPRSTGELFF

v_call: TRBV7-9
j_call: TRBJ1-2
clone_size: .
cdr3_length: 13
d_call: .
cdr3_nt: TGTGCCAGCAGCTTAGGGAGGGAGGATGGCTACACCTTC
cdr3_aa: CASSLGREDGYTF

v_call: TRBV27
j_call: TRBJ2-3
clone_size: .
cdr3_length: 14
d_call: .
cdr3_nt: TGTGCCAGCAGTTTAACCAGTAGTGTAGGTACGCAGTATTTT
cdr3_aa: CASSLTSSVGTQYF

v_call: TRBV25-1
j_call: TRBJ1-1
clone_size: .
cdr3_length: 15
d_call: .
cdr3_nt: TGTGCCAGCAGTGAATTTGAGTCGTCGGTGGGGGAAGCTTTCTTT
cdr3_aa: CASSEFESSVGEAFF

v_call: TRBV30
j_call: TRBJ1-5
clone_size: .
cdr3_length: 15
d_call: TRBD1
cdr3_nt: TGTGCCTGGATACAGGGGGCCCGTAGCAATCAGCCCCAGCATTTT
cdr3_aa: CAWIQGARSNQPQHF

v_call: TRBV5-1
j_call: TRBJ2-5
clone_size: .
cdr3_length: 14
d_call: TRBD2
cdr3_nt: TGCGCCAGCAGCCTAGCGGGAGGAACGGAGACCCAGTACTTC
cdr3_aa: CASSLAGGTETQYF

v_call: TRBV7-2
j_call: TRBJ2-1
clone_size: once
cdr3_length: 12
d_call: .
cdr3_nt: TGTGCCAGCAGCTCCAAGCGGCGGAGGGCGCTCTTC
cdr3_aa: CASSSKRRRALF

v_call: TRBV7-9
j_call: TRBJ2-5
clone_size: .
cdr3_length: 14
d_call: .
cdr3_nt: TGTGCCAGCAGCTCCTTGGGGATACAAGAGACCCAGTACTTC
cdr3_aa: CASSSLGIQETQYF

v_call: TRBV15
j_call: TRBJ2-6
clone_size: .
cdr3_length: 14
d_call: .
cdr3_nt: TGTGCCACCAGCTACACAGGGCAGGCCAACGTCCTGACTTTC
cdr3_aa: CATSYTGQANVLTF

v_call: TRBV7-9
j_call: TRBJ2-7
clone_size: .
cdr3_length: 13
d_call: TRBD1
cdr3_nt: TGTGCCAGCAGCTTGGGACAGGCCTTCGAGCAGTACTTC
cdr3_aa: CASSLGQAFEQYF

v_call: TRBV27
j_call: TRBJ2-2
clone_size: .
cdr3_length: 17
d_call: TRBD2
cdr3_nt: TGTGCCAGCAGTCCGACTAGCGGGTCGAACGGTGTCGGGGAGCTGTTTTTT
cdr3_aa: CASSPTSGSNGVGELFF

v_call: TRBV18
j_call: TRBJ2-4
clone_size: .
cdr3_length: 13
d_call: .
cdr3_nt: TGTGCCAGCTCCGGCGCGGCCAAAAACATTCAGTACTTC
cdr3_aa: CASSGAAKNIQYF

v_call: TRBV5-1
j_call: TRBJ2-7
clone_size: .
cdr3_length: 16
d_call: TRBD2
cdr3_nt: TGCGCCAGCAGCACGGGACTAGCGGGAGGGTTTTACGAGCAGTACTTC
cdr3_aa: CASSTGLAGGFYEQYF

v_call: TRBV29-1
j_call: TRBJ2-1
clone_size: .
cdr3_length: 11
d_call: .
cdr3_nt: TGCAGCTGGGGGCAGGACAATGAGCAGTTCTTC
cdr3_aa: CSWGQDNEQFF

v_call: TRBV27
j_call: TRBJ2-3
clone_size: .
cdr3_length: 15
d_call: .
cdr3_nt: TGTGCCAGCAGACCCAGACCCTCCAGCTTGGATACGCAGTATTTT
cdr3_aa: CASRPRPSSLDTQYF

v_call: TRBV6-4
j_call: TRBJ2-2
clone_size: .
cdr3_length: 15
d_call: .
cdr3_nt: TGTGCCAGCAGTAAGGAACAGGTCCCCACCGGGGAGCTGTTTTTT
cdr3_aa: CASSKEQVPTGELFF

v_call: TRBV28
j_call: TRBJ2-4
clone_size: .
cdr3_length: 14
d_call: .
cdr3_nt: TGTGCCAGCAGTGTACAGAGTCCTGGAAACATTCAGTACTTC
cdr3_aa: CASSVQSPGNIQYF

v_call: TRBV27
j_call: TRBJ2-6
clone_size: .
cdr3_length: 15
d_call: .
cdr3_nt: TGTGCCAGCAGGGGGCCTAGCGCTGGGGCCAACGTCCTGACTTTC
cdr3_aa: CASRGPSAGANVLTF

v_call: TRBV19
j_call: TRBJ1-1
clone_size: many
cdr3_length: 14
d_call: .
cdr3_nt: TGTGCCAGTAGTATATTCGGCCCCGACACTGAAGCTTTCTTT
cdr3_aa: CASSIFGPDTEAFF

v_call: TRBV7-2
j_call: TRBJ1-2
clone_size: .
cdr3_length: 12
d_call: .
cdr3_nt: TGTGCCAGCAGCTTGAATAACTATGGCTACACCTTC
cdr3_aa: CASSLNNYGYTF

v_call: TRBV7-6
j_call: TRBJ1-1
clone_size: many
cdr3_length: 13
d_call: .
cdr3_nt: TGTGCCAGCAGCTTCCAGAGTTACACTGAAGCTTTCTTT
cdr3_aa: CASSFQSYTEAFF

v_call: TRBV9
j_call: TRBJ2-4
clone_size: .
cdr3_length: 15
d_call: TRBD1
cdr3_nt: TGTGCCAGCAGCGCTGGGGGACAGGGGGGTAACATTCAGTACTTC
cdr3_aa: CASSAGGQGGNIQYF

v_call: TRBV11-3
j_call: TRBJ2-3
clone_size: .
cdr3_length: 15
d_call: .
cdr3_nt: TGTGCCAGCAGCTCGGGACCTCAGTTTACAGATACGCAGTATTTT
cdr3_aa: CASSSGPQFTDTQYF

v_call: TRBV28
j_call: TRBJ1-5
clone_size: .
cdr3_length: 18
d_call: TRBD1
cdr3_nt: TGTGCCAGCATTAAGCCCGTCGGCGGGACAGGGAGCAATCAGCCCCAGCATTTT
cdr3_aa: CASIKPVGGTGSNQPQHF

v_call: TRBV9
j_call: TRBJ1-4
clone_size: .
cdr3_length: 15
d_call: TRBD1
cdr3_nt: TGTGCCAGCAGCGTGACAGGGTTGGCTAATGAAAAACTGTTTTTT
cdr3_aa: CASSVTGLANEKLFF

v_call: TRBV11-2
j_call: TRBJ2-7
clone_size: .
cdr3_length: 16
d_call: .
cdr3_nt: TGTGCCAGCAGCTTAGAATTCGCTCAGGGACGCGGCGAGCAGTACTTC
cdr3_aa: CASSLEFAQGRGEQYF

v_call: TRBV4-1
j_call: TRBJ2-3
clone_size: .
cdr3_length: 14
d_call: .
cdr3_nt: TGCGCCAGCAGCCAAGAACGAGAAACAGATACGCAGTATTTT
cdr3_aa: CASSQERETDTQYF

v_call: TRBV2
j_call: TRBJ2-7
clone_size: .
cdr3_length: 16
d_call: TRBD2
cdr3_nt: TGTGCCAGCACCGAGGATGCCGGGACTAGCTCCTACGAGCAGTACTTC
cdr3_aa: CASTEDAGTSSYEQYF

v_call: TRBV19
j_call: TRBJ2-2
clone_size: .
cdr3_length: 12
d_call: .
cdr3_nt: TGTGCCACCTCAACAGGGTCCGGGGAGCTGTTTTTT
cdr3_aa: CATSTGSGELFF

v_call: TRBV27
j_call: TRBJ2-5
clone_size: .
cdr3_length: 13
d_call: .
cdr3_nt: TGTGCCAGCAGTTTACAGGGTACGGAGACCCAGTACTTC
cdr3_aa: CASSLQGTETQYF

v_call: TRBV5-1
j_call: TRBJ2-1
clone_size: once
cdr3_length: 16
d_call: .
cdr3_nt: TGCGCCAGCAGCTTGGCAGCGGGACCTCAACAGGGTGAGCAGTTCTTC
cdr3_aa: CASSLAAGPQQGEQFF

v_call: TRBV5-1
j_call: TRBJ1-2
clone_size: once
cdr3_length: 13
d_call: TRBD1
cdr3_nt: TGCGCCAGCAGTTACCGGACAGGGGATGGCTACACCTTC
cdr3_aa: CASSYRTGDGYTF

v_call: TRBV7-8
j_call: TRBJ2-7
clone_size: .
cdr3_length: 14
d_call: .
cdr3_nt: TGTGCCAGCAGCTTAACCGACGGCTCCTACGAGCAGTACTTC
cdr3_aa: CASSLTDGSYEQYF

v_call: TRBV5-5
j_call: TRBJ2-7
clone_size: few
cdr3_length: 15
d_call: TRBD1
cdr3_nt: TGTGCCAGCAGCTTAGGACAGGGGAGGTCCTACGAGCAGTACTTC
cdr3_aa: CASSLGQGRSYEQYF

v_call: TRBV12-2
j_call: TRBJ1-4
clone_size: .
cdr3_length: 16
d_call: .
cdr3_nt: TGTGCAAGTCGCTTTTGTAAACAGGGGGCGCGTGAAAAACTGTTTTTT
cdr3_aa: CASRFCKQGAREKLFF

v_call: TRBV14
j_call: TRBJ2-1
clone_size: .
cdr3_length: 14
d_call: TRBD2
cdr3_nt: TGTGCCAGCAGCGCTACTAGCGGCTCCTCAAAGCAGTTCTTC
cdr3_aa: CASSATSGSSKQFF

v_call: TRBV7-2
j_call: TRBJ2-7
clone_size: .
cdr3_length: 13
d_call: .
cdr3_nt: TGTGCCAGCAGCCAAACTTATAGTCACGAGCAGTACTTC
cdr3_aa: CASSQTYSHEQYF

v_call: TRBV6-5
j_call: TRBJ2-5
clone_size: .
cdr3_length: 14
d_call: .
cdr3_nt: TGTGCCAGCAGTTCCACCGGGACGGCTGCTTCCCAGTACTTC
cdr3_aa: CASSSTGTAASQYF

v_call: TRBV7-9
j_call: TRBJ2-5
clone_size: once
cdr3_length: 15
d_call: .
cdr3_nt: TGTGCCAGCAGCTTAGCGGGTGCGTTCCAAGAGACCCAGTACTTC
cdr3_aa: CASSLAGAFQETQYF